This TCR beta chain emerged from a study of vaccination effects on CD4 cells after COVID-19. Whole-study findings and limits: Substantial clonal contraction characterized both infection- and vaccine-induced clones late after vaccination.

The V segment lost 2 bases and the J segment 4 bases; nucleotides outside the gene matches: 5. Germline V CDR1 and CDR2: MGHRA, YSYEKL. This CDR3 is built from 15 residues. TCRdb keeps only in-frame clones here, not all; method: immunoSEQ multiplex PCR. The data contain roughly 40,000 clones, about two thirds of them seen just once; the ten biggest clones take up under 10%. Scientists isolated CD4+ T cells after a roughly ten-day culture period ended. Two doses of BNT162b2 or mRNA-1273 vaccine were administered to participants. The authors exchanged half the medium for IL-2 medium on days 3 and 7. Regarding this clone: The antigen is not known.

This receptor was identified in a human donor who received a COVID-19 vaccine. The V gene is TRBV4-1, the J gene TRBJ1-2; 9 bases map to TRBD1. The source was CD4+ T cells from PBMCs cultured without peptide, collected after COVID-19 vaccination. This chain's CDR3 is CASSQPDRGFYGYTF. The CDR3 nucleotides are TGCGCCAGCAGCCAACCGGACAGGGGATTCTATGGCTACACCTTC.